This TCR beta chain comes out of a study of shared clonotypes between healthy human individuals. Study results and caveats: It was the non-shared clonotypes that had lower generation probabilities than clonotypes shared by all four donors.

With regard to this clone: Its antigen is unidentified.

Per the germline V gene, CDR1 is SGHKS and CDR2 is YYEKEE (reference sequence). This CDR3 spans 20 amino acids. V dropped 0 bases and J dropped 0; count of bases not matched to a gene: 18. CD45RA-negative memory and CD45RA+ naive subsets were split from the CD4+ cells. Generated by immunoSEQ multiplex PCR, the TCRdb table keeps only in-frame clones and is missing some. The profile covers a few million clones, with 80% to 95% appearing a single time and roughly 0.36% taken by the ten largest. The chain employs TRBV5-5 and TRBJ2-7; 7 bases match TRBD1. The receptor comes from a man between 18 and 35 years old in good health. Some clones in this sample may be carry-over from other donors' samples. Sequenced sample: naive CD4+ T cells from PBMCs. Sample subset: CD45RA+ positively selected. The CDR3 reads CASSLAYRTGRTLGSYEQYF. The CDR3 coding sequence is TGTGCCAGCAGCTTGGCCTACAGGACAGGAAGGACACTTGGCTCCTACGAGCAGTACTTC.